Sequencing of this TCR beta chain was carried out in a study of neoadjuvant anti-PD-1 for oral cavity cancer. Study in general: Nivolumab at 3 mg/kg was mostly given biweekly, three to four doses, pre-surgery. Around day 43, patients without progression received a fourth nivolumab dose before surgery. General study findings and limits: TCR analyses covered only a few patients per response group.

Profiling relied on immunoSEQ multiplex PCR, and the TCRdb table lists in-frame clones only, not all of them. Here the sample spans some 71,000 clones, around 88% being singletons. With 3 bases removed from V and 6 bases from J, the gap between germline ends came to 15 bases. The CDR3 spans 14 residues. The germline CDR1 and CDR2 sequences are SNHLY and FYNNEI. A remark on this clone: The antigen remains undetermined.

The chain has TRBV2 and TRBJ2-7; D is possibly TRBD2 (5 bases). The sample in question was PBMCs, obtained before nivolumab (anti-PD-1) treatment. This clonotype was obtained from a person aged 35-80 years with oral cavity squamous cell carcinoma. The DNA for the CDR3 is TGTGCCAGCAGTGAGTTGGGGAGCCTCCCCGAGCAGTACTTC. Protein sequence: CASSELGSLPEQYF.